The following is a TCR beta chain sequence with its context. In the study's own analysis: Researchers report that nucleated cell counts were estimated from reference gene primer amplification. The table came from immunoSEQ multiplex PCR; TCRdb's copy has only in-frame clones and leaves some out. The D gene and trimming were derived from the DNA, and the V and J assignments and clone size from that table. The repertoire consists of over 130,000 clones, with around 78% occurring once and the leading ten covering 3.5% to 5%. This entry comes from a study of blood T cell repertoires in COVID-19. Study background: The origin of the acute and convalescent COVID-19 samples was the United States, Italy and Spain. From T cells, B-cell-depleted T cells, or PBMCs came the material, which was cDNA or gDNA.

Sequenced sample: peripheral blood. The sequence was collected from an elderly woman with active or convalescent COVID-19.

CDR3 DNA: TGTGCCAGCACTCCACAGGGGTCGGGTAATTCACCCCTCCACTTT. Protein sequence: CASTPQGSGNSPLHF. The V and J genes are TRBV6-5 and TRBJ1-6; 7 nucleotides line up with TRBD1. Germline V lookup: CDR1 MNHEY, CDR2 SVGAGI. V gave up 7 bases and J gave up 6 bases; unmatched junction bases: 9. The CDR3 runs to 15 residues.